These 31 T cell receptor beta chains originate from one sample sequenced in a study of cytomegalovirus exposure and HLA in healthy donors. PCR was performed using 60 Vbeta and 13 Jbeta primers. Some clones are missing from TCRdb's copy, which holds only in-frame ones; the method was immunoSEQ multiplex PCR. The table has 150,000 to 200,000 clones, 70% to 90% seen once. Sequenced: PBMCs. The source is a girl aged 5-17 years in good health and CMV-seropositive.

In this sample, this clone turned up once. CDR3 DNA: TGTGCCAGCAGCTTAGGTTTTTTCGGAGGTTCCTACGAGCAGTACTTC. It is translated as CASSLGFFGGSYEQYF. The chain carries TRBV7-9 and TRBJ2-7; D is perhaps TRBD2 (5 bases). This CDR3 has 16 residues. CDR1 is SEHNR, CDR2 FQNEAQ, per germline (reference sequence). The V end was cut by 1 base, the J end by 1 base, with 14 bases between.

The CDR3 DNA follows: TGTGCCAGCTCACTTTCCGCGGGACAGGGAATCCCTGAAGCTTTCTTT. This sequence encodes CASSLSAGQGIPEAFF. The chain has TRBV18 and TRBJ1-1; 9 bases line up with TRBD1. Germline V gene data show CDR1 as KGHSH and CDR2 as LQKENI. The J segment lost 6 bases and the V segment lost 4 bases, leaving 12 bases of the junction unmatched. This CDR3 has 16 amino acids.

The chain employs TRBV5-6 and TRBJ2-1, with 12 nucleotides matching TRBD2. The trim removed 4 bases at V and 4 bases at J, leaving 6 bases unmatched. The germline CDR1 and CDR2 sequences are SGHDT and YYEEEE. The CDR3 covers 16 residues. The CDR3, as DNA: TGTGCCAGCAGCCTAAGGACTAGCGGGGCATACAATGAGCAGTTCTTC. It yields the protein CASSLRTSGAYNEQFF.

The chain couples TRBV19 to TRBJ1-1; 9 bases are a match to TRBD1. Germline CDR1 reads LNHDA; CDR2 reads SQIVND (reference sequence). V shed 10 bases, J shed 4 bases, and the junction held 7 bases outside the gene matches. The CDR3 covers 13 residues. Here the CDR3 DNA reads TGTGCCACCTCGGACAGGGGTGGCACTGAAGCTTTCTTT. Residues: CATSDRGGTEAFF.

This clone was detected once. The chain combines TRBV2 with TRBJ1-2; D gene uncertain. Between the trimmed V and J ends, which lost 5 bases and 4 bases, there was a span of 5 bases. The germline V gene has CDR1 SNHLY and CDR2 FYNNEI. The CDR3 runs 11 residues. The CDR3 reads CASSLSYGYTF. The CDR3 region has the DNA TGTGCCAGCAGTCTAAGCTATGGCTACACCTTC.

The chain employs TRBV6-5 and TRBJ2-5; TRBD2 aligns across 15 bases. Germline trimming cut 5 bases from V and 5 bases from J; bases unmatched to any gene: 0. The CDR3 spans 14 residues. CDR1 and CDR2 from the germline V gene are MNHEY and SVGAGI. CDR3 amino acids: CASSGTSGGETQYF. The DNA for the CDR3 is TGTGCCAGCAGTGGGACTAGCGGGGGGGAGACCCAGTACTTC.

CDR3: CASRWNRGSQVEQYF. The CDR3 DNA sequence: TGTGCCAGCAGGTGGAACAGGGGCAGCCAGGTAGAGCAGTACTTC. This chain links TRBV27 with TRBJ2-7; 7 nucleotides line up with TRBD1. The CDR3 runs 15 residues. Per germline, CDR1 MNHEY and CDR2 SMNVEV (reference sequence). Trimming cost V 6 bases and J 7 bases; bases outside gene matches: 15.

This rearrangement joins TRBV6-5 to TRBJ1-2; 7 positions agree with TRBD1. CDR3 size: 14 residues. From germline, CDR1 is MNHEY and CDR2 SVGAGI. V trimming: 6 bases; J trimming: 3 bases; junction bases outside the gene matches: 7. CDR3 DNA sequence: TGTGCCAGCAGGGAGACAGGGAAGTACTATGGCTACACCTTC. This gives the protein CASRETGKYYGYTF.

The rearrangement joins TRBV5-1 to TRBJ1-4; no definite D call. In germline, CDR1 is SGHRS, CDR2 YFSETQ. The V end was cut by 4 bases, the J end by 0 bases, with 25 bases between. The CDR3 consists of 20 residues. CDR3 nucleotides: TGCGCCAGCAGCCCGGCAGCGACGGGAGGACGTTATGCAACTAATGAAAAACTGTTTTTT. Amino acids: CASSPAATGGRYATNEKLFF.

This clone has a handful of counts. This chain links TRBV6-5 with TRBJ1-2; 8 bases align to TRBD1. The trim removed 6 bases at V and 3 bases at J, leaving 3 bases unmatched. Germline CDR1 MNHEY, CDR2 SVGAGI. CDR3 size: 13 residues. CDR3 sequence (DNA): TGTGCCAGCAGCGCGACAGGGGACTATGGCTACACCTTC. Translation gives CASSATGDYGYTF.

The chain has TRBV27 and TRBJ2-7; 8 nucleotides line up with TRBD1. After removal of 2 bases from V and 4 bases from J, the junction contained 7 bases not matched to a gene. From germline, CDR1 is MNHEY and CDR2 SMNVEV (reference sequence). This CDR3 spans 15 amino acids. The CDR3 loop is CASSLAQGAGYEQYF. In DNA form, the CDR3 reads TGTGCCAGCAGTTTAGCTCAGGGGGCCGGGTACGAGCAGTACTTC.

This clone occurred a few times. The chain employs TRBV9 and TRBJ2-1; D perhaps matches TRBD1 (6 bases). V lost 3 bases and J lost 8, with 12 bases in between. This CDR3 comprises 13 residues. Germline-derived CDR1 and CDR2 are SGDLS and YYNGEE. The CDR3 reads CASSATGMYEQFF. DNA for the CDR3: TGTGCCAGCAGCGCAACAGGGATGTATGAGCAGTTCTTC.

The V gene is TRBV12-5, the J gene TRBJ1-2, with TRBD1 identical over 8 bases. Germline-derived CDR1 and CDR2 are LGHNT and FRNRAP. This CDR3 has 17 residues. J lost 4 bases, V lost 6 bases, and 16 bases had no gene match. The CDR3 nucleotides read TGTGCTAGTGGCGCACTTTCGAACCCGGACAGGGTCTATGGCTACACCTTC. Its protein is CASGALSNPDRVYGYTF.

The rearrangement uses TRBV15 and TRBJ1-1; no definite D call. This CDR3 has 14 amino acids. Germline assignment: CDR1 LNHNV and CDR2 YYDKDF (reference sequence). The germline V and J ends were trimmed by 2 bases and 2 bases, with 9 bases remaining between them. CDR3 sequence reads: CATSRQSANTEAFF. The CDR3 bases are TGTGCCACCAGCAGACAGAGCGCCAACACTGAAGCTTTCTTT.

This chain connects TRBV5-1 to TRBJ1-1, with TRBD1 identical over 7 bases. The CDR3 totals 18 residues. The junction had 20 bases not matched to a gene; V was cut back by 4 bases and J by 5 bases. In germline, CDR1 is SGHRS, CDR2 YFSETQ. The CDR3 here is CASSPYNFPSKGATEAFF. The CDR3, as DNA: TGCGCCAGCAGCCCGTATAATTTTCCGTCAAAGGGGGCAACTGAAGCTTTCTTT.

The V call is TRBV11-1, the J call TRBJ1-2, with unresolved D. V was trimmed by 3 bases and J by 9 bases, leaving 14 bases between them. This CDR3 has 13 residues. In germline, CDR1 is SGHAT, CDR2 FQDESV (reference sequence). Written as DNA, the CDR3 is TGTGCCAGCAGCTTGCCCCCCGGGGAGAGCTACACCTTC. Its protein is CASSLPPGESYTF.

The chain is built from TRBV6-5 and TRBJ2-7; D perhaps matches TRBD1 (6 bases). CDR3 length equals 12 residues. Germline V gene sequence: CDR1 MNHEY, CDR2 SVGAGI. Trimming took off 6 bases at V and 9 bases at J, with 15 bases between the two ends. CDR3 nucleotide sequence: TGTGCCAGCAGCCTCACAGGGCACGGGCAGTACTTC. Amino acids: CASSLTGHGQYF.

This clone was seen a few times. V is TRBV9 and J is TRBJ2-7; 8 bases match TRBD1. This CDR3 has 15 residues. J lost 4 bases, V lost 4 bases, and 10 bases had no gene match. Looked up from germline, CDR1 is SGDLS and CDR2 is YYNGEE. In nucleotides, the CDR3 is TGTGCCAGCAGCCCGGGGACAGGAGCCTTTTACGAGCAGTACTTC. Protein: CASSPGTGAFYEQYF.

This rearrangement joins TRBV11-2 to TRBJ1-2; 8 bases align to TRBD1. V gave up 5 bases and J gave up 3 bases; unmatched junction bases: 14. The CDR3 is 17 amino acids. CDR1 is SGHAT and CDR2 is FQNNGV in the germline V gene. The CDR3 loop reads CASSLTYTQTGDYGYTF. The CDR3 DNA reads TGTGCCAGCAGCCTGACCTATACCCAGACAGGGGACTATGGCTACACCTTC.

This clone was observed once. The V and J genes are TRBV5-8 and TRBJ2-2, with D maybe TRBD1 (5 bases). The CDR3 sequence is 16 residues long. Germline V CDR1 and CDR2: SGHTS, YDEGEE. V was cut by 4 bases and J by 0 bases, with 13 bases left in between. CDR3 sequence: CASSSWTPPNTGELFF. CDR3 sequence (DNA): TGTGCCAGCAGCAGCTGGACACCTCCGAACACCGGGGAGCTGTTTTTT.

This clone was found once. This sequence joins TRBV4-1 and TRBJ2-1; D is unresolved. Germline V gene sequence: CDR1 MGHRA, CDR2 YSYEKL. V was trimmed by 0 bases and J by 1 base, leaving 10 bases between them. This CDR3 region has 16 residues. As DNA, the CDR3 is TGCGCCAGCAGCCAAGAGAAGCAGGATTCCTACAATGAGCAGTTCTTC. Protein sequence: CASSQEKQDSYNEQFF.

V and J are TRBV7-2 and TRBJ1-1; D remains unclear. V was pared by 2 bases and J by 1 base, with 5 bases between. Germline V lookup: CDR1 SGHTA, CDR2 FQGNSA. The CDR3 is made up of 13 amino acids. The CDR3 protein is CASSLQENTEAFF. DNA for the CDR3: TGTGCCAGCAGCTTACAGGAGAACACTGAAGCTTTCTTT.

CDR3 sequence: CASSLPPQGASYNEQFF. Here the CDR3 DNA reads TGTGCCAGCAGTTTACCCCCACAGGGGGCGTCCTACAATGAGCAGTTCTTC. This sequence joins TRBV27 and TRBJ2-1; 9 positions match TRBD1. The J segment lost 1 base and the V segment lost 2 bases, leaving 6 bases of the junction unmatched. The CDR3 loop spans 17 amino acids. Germline CDR1 and CDR2: MNHEY and SMNVEV (reference sequence).

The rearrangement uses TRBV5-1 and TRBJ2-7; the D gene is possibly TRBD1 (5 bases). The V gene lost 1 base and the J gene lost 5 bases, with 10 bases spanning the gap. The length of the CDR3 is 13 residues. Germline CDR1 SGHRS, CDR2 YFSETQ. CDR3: CASSLPGPNEQYF. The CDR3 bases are TGCGCCAGCAGCTTGCCAGGGCCGAACGAGCAGTACTTC.

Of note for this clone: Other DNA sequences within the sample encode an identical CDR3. The CDR3 sequence: CASSLRGSGNTIYF. In nucleotides, the CDR3 is TGTGCCAGCAGCTTGCGGGGATCTGGAAACACCATATATTTT. The chain uses TRBV5-4 and TRBJ1-3; D unclear. The V gene lost 1 base and the J gene lost 1 base, with 6 bases spanning the gap. Germline V lookup: CDR1 SGHNT, CDR2 YYREEE (reference sequence). The CDR3 is made up of 14 amino acids.

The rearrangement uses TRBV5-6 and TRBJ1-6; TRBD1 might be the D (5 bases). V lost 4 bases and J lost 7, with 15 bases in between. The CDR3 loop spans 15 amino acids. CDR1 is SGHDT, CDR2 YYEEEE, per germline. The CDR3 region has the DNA TGTGCCAGCAGCCCCTTAGGGGAGGGGAATTCACCCCTCCACTTT. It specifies CASSPLGEGNSPLHF.

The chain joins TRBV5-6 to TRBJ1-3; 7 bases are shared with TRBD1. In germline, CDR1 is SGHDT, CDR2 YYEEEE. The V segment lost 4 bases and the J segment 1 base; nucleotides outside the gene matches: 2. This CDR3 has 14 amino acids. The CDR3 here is CASSPTGSGNTIYF. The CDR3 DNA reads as TGTGCCAGCAGCCCGACAGGGTCTGGAAACACCATATATTTT. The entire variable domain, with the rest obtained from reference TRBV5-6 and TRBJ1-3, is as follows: DAGVTQSPTHLIKTRGQQVTLRCSPKSGHDTVSWYQQALGQGPQFIFQYYEEEERQRGNFPDRFSGHQFPNYSSELNVNALLLGDSALYLCASSPTGSGNTIYFGEGSWLTVV.

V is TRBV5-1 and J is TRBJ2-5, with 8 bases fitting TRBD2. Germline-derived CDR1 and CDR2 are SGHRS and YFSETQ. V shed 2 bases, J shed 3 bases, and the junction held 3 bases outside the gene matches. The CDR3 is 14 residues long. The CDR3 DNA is TGCGCCAGCAGCTTTGGTAGCGGGGAAGAGACCCAGTACTTC. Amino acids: CASSFGSGEETQYF. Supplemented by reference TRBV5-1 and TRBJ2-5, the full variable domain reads KAGVTQTPRYLIKTRGQQVTLSCSPISGHRSVSWYQQTPGQGLQFLFEYFSETQRNKGNFPGRFSGRQFSNSRSEMNVSTLELGDSALYLCASSFGSGEETQYFGPGTRLLVL.

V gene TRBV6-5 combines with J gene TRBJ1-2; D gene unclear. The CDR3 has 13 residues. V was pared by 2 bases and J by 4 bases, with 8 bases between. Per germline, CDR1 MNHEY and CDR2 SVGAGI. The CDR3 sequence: CASSYRAGYGYTF. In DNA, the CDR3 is TGTGCCAGCAGTTACAGGGCGGGCTATGGCTACACCTTC.

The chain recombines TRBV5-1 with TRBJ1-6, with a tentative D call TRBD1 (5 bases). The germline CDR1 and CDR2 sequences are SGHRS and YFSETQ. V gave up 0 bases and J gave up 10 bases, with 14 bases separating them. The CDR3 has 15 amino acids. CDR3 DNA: TGCGCCAGCAGCTTGGATCTGGGACTACGGTCACCCCTCCACTTT. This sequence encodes CASSLDLGLRSPLHF.

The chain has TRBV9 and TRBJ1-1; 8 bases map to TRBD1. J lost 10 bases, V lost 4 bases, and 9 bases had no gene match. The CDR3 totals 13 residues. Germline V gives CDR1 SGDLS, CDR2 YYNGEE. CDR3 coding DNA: TGTGCCAGCAGCACCGGAGACAGGGGAATAGCTTTCTTT. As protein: CASSTGDRGIAFF. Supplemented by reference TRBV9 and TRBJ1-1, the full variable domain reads DSGVTQTPKHLITATGQRVTLRCSPRSGDLSVYWYQQSLDQGLQFLIQYYNGEERAKGNILERFSAQQFPDLHSELNLSSLELGDSALYFCASSTGDRGIAFFGQGTRLTVV.